The subject of this entry is one T cell receptor beta chain. Its antigen specificity is not known. Base qualities are not provided; no much larger clone lies one nucleotide away. The germline V gene (reference sequence) specifies LNHDA as CDR1 and SQIVND as CDR2. The CDR3 goes from the cysteine to the phenylalanine over 16 residues. Only the CDR3 DNA is retained, 48 bases long and in frame from the first base. Trimming leaves V shorter by 3 bases and J shorter by 7 bases, with the junction holding 13 bases beyond the gene matches. The entry originates in a study of cytomegalovirus exposure and HLA in healthy donors (dated by TCRdb to 2015 to 2018). Regarding the complete study: An earlier analysis of roughly 630 of the donors reported 250 to 300 Gb of sequence data and 100 million to 130 million unique TCR beta sequences from some 180 million T cells. Roughly 300 gigabases of sequencing data and around 85 million unique TCR sequences made up an early release that covered fewer than 650 HLA-typed donors. The genetic ancestry cluster associated with self-reported Caucasian donors included 80% to 90% of the 300 to 450 genotyped donors. The aim of the study was to test whether cataloging public T cell receptors could identify signatures of past pathogen exposure. Using immunosequencing, the study profiled T cell repertoires from 666 subjects and related those repertoires to cytomegalovirus serostatus. In addition to the first cohort of 666 subjects, a separate validation cohort of about 120 different subjects was used. To predict cytomegalovirus infection status, the study combined high-throughput TCR immunosequencing, statistical association of individual TCRs with disease status, and machine learning. A later analysis re-examined previously published TCR beta repertoires from over 500 donors and added high-resolution HLA genotyping to investigate patterns of TCR occurrence. Rather than using new phenotypic data, the later analysis identified candidate immune exposures from TCR beta sequences and from how often those sequences occurred across donors. In an earlier analysis of 500 to 650 of the donors, high-throughput TCR beta sequencing was used to judge whether each TCR beta V gene segment behaved as functional or pseudogenic. Donor age, sex, ethnicity and CMV serostatus were collected together with the repertoire data. Genome-wide SNP genotypes for about three fifths of the roughly 670 donors were used in a later genetic analysis, which treated that subset as a discovery cohort. Every repertoire in the discovery cohort had been generated on one and the same sequencing platform. HLA typing included class I and class II loci at four-digit resolution. The number of typed donors differed by locus: about 629-640 for A, B, C, DRB1 and DQB1; 522 for DQA1; 606 for DPA1; and roughly 490 for DPB1. Because of strong linkage in the cohort, roughly 5 DR-DQ haplotypes were treated as single units for association and clustering. On average, 235,054 unique TCR beta nucleotide sequences were sequenced per donor among fewer than 500 genotyped donors of the cohort, with 15% to 20% of those sequences being non-productive. Paper-wide results and their limitations: Over 15 rarely observed V segments, including chromosome 9 orphons, were excluded from the earlier analysis of approximately 500 of the donors because counts were too low. A total of fewer than 200 TCR beta chains were listed by the study as associated with cytomegalovirus. According to the authors, the approach could potentially be generalized to other disease states and immunological phenotypes. According to a later genetic analysis, donors in an Asian-associated ancestry cluster had fewer N-insertions in productive TCRs than the roughly 660-donor mean. An association between a missense DCLRE1C variant and V-gene and J-gene trimming of TCR beta chains was found in a later genetic analysis and replicated in an independent cohort. Several of the top co-occurrence clusters appeared to be linked to parvovirus B19, influenza, CMV and Epstein-Barr virus, according to a later analysis. Sequencing depth was assumed to be roughly uniform across donors in the presence/absence analyses, though that assumption may not hold. Because HLA typing was missing for some donors at each locus, association tests included only the typed subset. Some IMGT-functional V segments, including TRBV6-2 and TRBV6-3, could not be told apart with the 87-base-pair reads, so those segments were excluded. A further reported finding was that TCR beta sequences accurately predicted the HLA-A and HLA-B alleles for most subjects in the first cohort. CMV serostatus was the only immune exposure information available for the cohort. This cohort had only TCR beta chains sequenced, and the lack of alpha or paired-chain data limited which features could be detected. The classifier was reported to diagnose cytomegalovirus status with high specificity and sensitivity in both the original cohort and the validation cohort. When HLA alleles, especially DR and DQ, strongly co-occurred, TCR associations were difficult to assign to individual alleles. A later analysis associated roughly 17,000 TCR beta sequences with specific HLA alleles at a false discovery rate of 0.05. Across donors, most TCR sequences were observed very rarely, whereas some public TCRs were present in many individuals. In a later analysis, HLA-associated TCR beta chains showed more clonal expansion and lower generation probabilities than non-associated chains that were equally common. The sequencing pipeline was judged likely to have produced a cluster of highly shared sequence variants as a technical artifact. According to a later analysis, TCR association rates differed among HLA loci, with DRB1 alleles showing the most associated TCRs and HLA-C alleles showing the fewest. Three of the identified cytomegalovirus-associated TCR beta chains were confirmed in vitro to be specific for cytomegalovirus antigens. In a later analysis, most CMV-associated TCR beta chains were found to appear HLA-restricted, with HLA associations seemingly driven largely by CMV exposure. In an earlier analysis of fewer than 700 of the donors, most TCR beta V segments appeared in productive rearrangements about 87% or about 30% of the time, broadly matching IMGT annotations. Correlated functional status among segregating V segments might reflect linkage disequilibrium, but an unknown experimental factor could not be ruled out.

Libraries were built with the immunoSEQ multiplex PCR assay. A mixture of 60 forward primers for TCR Vbeta segments and 13 reverse primers for TCR Jbeta segments was used in the multiplex PCR. The CDR3 region of rearranged TCR beta genes was amplified from genomic DNA by a multiplex PCR assay. The amplified TCR beta libraries were sequenced on the Illumina HiSeq System as 87-base-pair reads. In the paper's pipeline: Across the 670 or so repertoires, a later analysis counted 80 million or so unique TCR beta chains, 9.5 million to 12 million of which were shared by at least two donors. Raw reads were error-corrected and collapsed into unique sequences by a nearest-neighbor algorithm in which closely related sequences were merged to remove PCR and sequencing errors. CDR3 sequences were aligned to IMGT reference sequences to assign V, D and J gene segments. For a sequence to be retained, a match of at least six nucleotides was required to both a V gene segment and a J gene segment. Rearrangements were called productive when the CDR3 lacked stop codons and stayed in frame with V and J; all others were non-productive. CDR3 was defined according to IMGT convention as the region running from the second conserved V-encoded cysteine to the conserved J-encoded phenylalanine. The earlier analysis of about 500 of the donors excluded sequences that lacked an unambiguous match to a single V gene segment. An earlier analysis of under 750 of the donors called V segments functional above 56.7% productive rearrangements and segregating when the between-donor standard deviation exceeded 5%. A statistical classification framework was built for diagnosing cytomegalovirus status from the catalog of TCR beta chain sequences. V and J gene assignment, in a later analysis, came from comparing TCR nucleotide sequences with IMGT/GENE-DB human TR gene sequences. The TCRdist pipeline was used in a later analysis to assign CDR3 sequences and most-parsimonious VDJ recombination scenarios. In a later analysis, every TCR beta chain was defined by the combination of its CDR3 amino acid sequence and its V-gene family, and reads without a unique V-gene family were dropped. In a later analysis, nearly 600 highly shared, low-generation-probability nucleotide sequences were removed to address suspected cross-contamination and a sequencing artifact. A later analysis calculated a clonal expansion index for each public chain from normalized within-repertoire ranks of inferred template counts. In a later analysis, generation probabilities were computed with a VDJ recombination model fitted to out-of-frame rearrangements, and the resulting probabilities were checked against IGoR. In a later analysis, hypergeometric tests were used to score TCR-TCR, TCR-HLA and TCR-CMV co-occurrence, with a repertoire-size bias correction applied to TCR pairs. In a later analysis, false discovery rates were estimated by permuting HLA or CMV assignments 20 times. In a later analysis, co-occurring TCRs were grouped using DBSCAN, with TCRdist sequence similarity added in when clustering inside HLA-allele-positive subsets. Co-occurrence clustering excluded repertoires with fewer than 30,000 or more than 120,000 public chains, plus five with anomalous nucleotide sharing. TCRdb carries this immuneACCESS record with in-frame sequences only. Its versions omit some clonotypes, under half of them owing to an unresolved V gene in the studies checked, with the rest unexplained. That table is the source of V, J and clone size, and D and trimming were worked out from the DNA. This sample holds some 130,000 clones; more than 75% were observed only once. Of the sample, about 2.2% is held by the ten largest clones.

The cohort comprised fewer than 750 healthy bone marrow donors. Cohort members were all nominally healthy when sampled, although unrecorded immune exposures were likely present. The donor was CMV seronegative and was included in the group of under 450 seronegative cohort members. A peripheral blood sample was provided by each donor, and peripheral blood mononuclear cells were used for TCR beta sequencing. Genomic DNA extraction from the blood cell samples was performed with the Qiagen DNeasy Blood Extraction Kit. Sequenced material: PBMCs. The chain was built from TRBV19 and TRBJ2-7, with 9 central nucleotides matching TRBD2. The sequence was obtained from a man aged 25 to 40 in good health and CMV-seronegative. The CDR3 region has the sequence CASSIGFLAGPDEQYF. The nucleotide sequence is given as TGTGCCAGTAGTATTGGGTTCCTAGCGGGACCCGATGAGCAGTACTTC.